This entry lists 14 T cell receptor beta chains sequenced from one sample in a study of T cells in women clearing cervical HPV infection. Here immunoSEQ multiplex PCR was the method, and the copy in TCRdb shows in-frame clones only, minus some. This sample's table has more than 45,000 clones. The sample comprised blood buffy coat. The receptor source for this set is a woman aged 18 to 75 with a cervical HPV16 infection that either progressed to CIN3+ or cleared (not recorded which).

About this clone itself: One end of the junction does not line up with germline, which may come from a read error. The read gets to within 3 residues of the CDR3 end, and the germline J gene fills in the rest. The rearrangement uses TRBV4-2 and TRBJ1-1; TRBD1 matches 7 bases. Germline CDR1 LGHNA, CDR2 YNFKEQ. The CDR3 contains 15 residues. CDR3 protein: CASSQNNRGSLEAFF. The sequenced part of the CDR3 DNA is TGCGCCAGCAGCCAGAATAACAGGGGCTCCCTTGAA.

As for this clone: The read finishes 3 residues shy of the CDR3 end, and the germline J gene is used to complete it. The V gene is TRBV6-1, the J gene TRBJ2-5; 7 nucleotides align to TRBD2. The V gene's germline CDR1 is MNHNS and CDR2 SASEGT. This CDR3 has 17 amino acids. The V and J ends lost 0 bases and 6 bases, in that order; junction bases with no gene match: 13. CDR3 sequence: CASSEARYGGSLKTQYF. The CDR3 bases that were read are TGTGCCAGCAGTGAAGCGCGGTATGGCGGGAGCTTGAAGACC.

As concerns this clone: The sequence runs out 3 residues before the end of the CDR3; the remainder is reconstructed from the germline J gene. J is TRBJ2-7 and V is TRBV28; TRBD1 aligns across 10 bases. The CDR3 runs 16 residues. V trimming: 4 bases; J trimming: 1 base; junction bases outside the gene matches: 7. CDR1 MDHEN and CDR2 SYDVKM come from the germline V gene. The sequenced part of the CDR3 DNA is TGTGCCAGCAGTTCCCCTTGGGACAGGGGATCCTACGAG. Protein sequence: CASSSPWDRGSYE. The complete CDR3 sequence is CASSSPWDRGSYEQYF.

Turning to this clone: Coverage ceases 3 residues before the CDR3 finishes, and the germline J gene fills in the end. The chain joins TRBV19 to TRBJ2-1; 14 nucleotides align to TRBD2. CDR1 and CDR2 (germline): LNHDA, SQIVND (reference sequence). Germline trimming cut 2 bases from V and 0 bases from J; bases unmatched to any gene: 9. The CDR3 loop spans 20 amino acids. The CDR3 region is CASSIRLAGGLTDSYNEQFF. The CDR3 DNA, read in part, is TGTGCCAGTAGTATAAGACTAGCGGGGGGGTTAACTGACTCCTACAATGAG.

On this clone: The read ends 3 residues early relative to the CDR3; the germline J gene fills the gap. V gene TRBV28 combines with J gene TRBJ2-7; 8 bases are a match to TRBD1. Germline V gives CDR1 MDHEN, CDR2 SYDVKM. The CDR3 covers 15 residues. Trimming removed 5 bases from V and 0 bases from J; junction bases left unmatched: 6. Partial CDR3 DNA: TGTGCCAGCAGTCTCCGGGACAGGAGCTCCTACGAG. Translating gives CASSLRDRSSYE. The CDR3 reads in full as CASSLRDRSSYEQYF.

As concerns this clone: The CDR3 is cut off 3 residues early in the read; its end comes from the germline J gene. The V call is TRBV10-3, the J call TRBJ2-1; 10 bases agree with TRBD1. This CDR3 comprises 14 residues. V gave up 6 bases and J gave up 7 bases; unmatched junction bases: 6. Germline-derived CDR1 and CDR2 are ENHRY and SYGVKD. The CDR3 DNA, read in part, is TGTGCCATCAGCGACGACAGGGGGCGGAATGAG. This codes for CAISDDRGRNE. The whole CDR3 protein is CAISDDRGRNEQFF.

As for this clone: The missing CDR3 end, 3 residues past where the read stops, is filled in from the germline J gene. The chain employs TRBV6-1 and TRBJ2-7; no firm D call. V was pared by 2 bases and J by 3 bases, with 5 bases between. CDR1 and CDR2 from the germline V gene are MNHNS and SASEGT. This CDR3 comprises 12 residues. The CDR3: CASSELGYEQYF. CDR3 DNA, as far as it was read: TGTGCCAGCAGTGAACTAGGCTACGAG.

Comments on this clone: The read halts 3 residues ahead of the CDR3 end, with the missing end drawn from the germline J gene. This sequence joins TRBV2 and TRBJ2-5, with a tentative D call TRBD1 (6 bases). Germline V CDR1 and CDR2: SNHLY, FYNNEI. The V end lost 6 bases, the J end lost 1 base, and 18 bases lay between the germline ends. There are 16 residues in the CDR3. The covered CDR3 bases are TGTGCCAGCAGCGGTACAGGGTACGTTATCCAAGAGACC. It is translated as CASSGTGYVIQET. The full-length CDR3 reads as CASSGTGYVIQETQYF.

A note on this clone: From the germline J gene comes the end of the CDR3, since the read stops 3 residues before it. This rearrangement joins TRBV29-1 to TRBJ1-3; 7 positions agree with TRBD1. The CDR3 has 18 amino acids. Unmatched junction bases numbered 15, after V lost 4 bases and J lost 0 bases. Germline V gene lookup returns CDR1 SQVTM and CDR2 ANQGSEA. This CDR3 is CSVVGTEGKTSSGNTIYF. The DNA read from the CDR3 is TGCAGCGTTGTAGGGACAGAGGGTAAAACGAGCTCTGGAAACACC.

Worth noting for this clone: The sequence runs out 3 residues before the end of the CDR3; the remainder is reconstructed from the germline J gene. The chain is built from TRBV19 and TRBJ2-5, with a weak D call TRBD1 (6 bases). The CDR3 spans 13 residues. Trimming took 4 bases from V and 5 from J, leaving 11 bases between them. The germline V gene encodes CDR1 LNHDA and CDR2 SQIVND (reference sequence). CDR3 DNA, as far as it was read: TGTGCCAGTAGTAACAGGGTGAGGGAGACC. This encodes CASSNRVRET. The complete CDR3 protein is CASSNRVRETQYF.

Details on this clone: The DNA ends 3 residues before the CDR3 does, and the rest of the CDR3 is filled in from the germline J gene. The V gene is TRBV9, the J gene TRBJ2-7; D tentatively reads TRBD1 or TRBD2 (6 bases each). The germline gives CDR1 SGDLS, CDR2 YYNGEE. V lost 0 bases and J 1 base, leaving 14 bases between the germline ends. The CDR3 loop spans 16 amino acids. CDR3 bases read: TGTGCCAGCAGCGTAGGCGCGGGACAAACATCCTACGAG. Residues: CASSVGAGQTSYE. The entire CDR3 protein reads CASSVGAGQTSYEQYF.

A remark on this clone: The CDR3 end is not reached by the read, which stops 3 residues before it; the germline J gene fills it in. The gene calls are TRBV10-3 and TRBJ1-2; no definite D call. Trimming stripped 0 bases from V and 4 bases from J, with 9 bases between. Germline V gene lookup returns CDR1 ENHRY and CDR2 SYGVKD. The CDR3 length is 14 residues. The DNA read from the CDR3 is TGTGCCATCAGTGAGTCGGCTGCAGGCTATGGC. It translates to CAISESAAGYG. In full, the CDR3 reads CAISESAAGYGYTF.

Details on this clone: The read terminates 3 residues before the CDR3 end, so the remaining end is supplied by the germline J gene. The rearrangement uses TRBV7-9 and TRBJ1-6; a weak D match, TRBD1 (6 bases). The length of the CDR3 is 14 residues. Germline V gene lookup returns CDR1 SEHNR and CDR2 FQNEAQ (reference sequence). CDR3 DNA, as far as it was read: TGTGCCAGCAGCTTCGACGGGGGGGGGCCCCCC. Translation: CASSFDGGGPP. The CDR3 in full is CASSFDGGGPPLHF.

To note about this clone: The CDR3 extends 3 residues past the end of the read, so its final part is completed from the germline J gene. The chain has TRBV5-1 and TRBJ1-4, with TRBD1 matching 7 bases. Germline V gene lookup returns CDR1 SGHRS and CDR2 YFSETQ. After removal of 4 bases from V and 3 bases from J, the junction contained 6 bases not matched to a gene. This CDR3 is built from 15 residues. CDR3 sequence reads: CASSIAGTANEKLFF. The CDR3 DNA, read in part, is TGCGCCAGCAGCATAGCAGGGACAGCTAATGAAAAA.